This T cell receptor (beta chain) is drawn from a study of blood T cell repertoires in COVID-19. As for the study in general: Spain, Italy and the United States supplied samples that represented acute and convalescent COVID-19. PBMCs, B-cell-depleted T cells, or T cells provided the cDNA or gDNA that made up the material.

In the study's own analysis: Reference gene primer amplification gave estimated nucleated cell counts. Produced via immunoSEQ multiplex PCR; TCRdb's table is partial and in-frame only. V and J calls plus clone size are reproduced from that table; the DNA served to infer D and trimming. The sample has 200,000 or so clones, under 90% seen once. The CDR3 spans 15 residues. Per germline, CDR1 LNHDA and CDR2 SQIVND (reference sequence). V lost 0 bases and J lost 6, with 15 bases in between. The specimen was peripheral blood. The receptor was derived from a man older than 75 with acute or convalescent COVID-19. V usage is TRBV19 and J usage is TRBJ2-7, with unresolved D. As DNA, the CDR3 is TGTGCCAGTAGTATAGATCCGATTTCCCGCGGCGAGCAGTACTTC. Residues: CASSIDPISRGEQYF.